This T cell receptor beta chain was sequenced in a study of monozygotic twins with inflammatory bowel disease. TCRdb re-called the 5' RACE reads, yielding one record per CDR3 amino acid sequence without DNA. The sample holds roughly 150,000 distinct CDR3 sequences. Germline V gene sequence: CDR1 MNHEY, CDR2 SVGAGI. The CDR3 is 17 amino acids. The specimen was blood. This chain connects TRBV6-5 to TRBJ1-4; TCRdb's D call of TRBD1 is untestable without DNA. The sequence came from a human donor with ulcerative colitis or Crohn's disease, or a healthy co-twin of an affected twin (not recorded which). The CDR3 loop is CASSFTAPQPGAQILFF.